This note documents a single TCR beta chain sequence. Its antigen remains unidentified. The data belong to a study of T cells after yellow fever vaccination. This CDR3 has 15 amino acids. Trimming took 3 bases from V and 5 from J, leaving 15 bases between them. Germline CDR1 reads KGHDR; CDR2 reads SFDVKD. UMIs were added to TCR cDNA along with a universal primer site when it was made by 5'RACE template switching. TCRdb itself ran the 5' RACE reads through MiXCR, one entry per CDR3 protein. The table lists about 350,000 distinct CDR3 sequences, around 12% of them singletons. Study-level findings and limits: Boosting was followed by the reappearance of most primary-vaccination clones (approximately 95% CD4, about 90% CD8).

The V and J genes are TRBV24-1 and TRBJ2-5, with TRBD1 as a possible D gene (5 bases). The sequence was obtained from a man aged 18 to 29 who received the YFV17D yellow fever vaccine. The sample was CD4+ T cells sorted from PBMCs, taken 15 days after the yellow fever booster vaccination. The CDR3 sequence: CATSDVKGSGETQYF. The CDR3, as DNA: TGTGCCACCAGTGATGTGAAGGGGTCAGGGGAGACCCAGTACTTC.